The 9 T cell receptor beta chains given below trace back to one sample, sequenced in a study of radiation and T cells in renal cell carcinoma. The repertoire was sequenced with immunoSEQ multiplex PCR; TCRdb's copy has only in-frame clones and lacks some. The sample lists 130,000 or so clones, around four fifths occurring once. Documented time point: baseline pretreatment blood. Sample treatment: 15 Gy SBRT to primary tumor, nephrectomy 4 weeks later. Sequenced here: blood, sampled from a patient whose treatment included radiotherapy and nephrectomy. The source of these receptors is a woman in her forties or fifties with renal cell carcinoma.

V and J are TRBV6-6 and TRBJ1-6; D not resolved. The ends were cut back, 0 bases at V and 10 bases at J, with 10 bases in the middle. The germline V gene encodes CDR1 MNHNY and CDR2 SVGAGI (reference sequence). The CDR3 extends over 14 amino acids. The CDR3 sequence: CASSYSIVGSPLHF. DNA for the CDR3: TGTGCCAGCAGTTACTCCATCGTCGGGTCACCCCTCCACTTT.

The table lists this clone with a count of one. This chain joins TRBV4-1 and TRBJ2-5; TRBD1 matches 10 bases. Germline V gene data show CDR1 as MGHRA and CDR2 as YSYEKL. J gave up 5 bases and V 4 bases, and 7 bases lay outside the gene matches. The CDR3 is 15 residues long. The CDR3 DNA reads TGCGCCAGCAGCCGCCAGACAGGGGGCGGGGAGACCCAGTACTTC. Protein sequence: CASSRQTGGGETQYF.

CDR3 DNA sequence: TGCGCCAGCAGCCAAGATCCTACAGGGGAGGGAGAGACCCAGTACTTC. It encodes CASSQDPTGEGETQYF. This chain connects TRBV4-3 to TRBJ2-5; the D call may be TRBD1 or TRBD2 (7 bases each). The CDR3 totals 16 residues. Trimming pared 0 bases from V and 4 bases from J, leaving 15 bases between. Per the germline V gene, CDR1 is LGHNA and CDR2 is YSLEER.

The V call is TRBV4-3, the J call TRBJ2-1; 9 bases match TRBD2. The CDR3 has 15 amino acids. Germline trimming cut 2 bases from V and 9 bases from J; bases unmatched to any gene: 8. CDR1 and CDR2 (germline): LGHNA, YSLEER. This chain's CDR3 is CASSQSGAGGGEQFF. CDR3 DNA: TGCGCCAGCAGCCAAAGCGGAGCGGGGGGAGGTGAGCAGTTCTTC.

V gene TRBV5-4 combines with J gene TRBJ2-3; D is ambiguous. Germline values: CDR1 SGHNT, CDR2 YYREEE (reference sequence). Trimming took off 0 bases at V and 2 bases at J, with 10 bases between the two ends. There are 15 residues in the CDR3. This chain's CDR3 is CASSLDRSITDTQYF. CDR3 sequence (DNA): TGTGCCAGCAGCTTGGATCGTTCAATCACAGATACGCAGTATTTT. Full variable domain (missing parts from reference TRBV5-4 and TRBJ2-3): ETGVTQSPTHLIKTRGQQVTLRCSSQSGHNTVSWYQQALGQGPQFIFQYYREEENGRGNFPPRFSGLQFPNYSSELNVNALELDDSALYLCASSLDRSITDTQYFGPGTRLTVL.

J is TRBJ2-3 and V is TRBV7-9, with D unresolved. Germline CDR1 reads SEHNR; CDR2 reads FQNEAQ (reference sequence). The CDR3 has 11 residues. Trimming left V 3 bases short and J 4 bases short, with 2 bases between. CDR3 nucleotide sequence: TGTGCCAGCAGCTTCCCAGATACGCAGTATTTT. This gives the protein CASSFPDTQYF.

This clone has just one count. V usage is TRBV30 and J usage is TRBJ1-4; D gene uncertain. Trimming removed 8 bases from V and 3 bases from J, with 16 bases in between. This CDR3 is built from 14 residues. The germline V gene has CDR1 GTSNPN and CDR2 SVGIG (reference sequence). CDR3 DNA sequence: TGTGCCCACGCGTTAGGGTGGGCTAATGAAAAACTGTTTTTT. Translated, it gives CAHALGWANEKLFF.

CDR3: CASSVEAGIYNEQFF. CDR3 bases: TGTGCCAGCAGCGTAGAAGCGGGGATCTACAATGAGCAGTTCTTC. The V gene is TRBV9, the J gene TRBJ2-1; 7 nucleotides agree with TRBD2. The CDR3 is 15 residues long. Trimming cost V 0 bases and J 3 bases; bases outside gene matches: 3. Germline CDR1 and CDR2: SGDLS and YYNGEE.

The V and J genes are TRBV19 and TRBJ2-7, with 7 bases that match TRBD1. J was trimmed by 5 bases and V by 5 bases; bases with no gene match: 9. Germline lookup yields CDR1 LNHDA and CDR2 SQIVND (reference sequence). The CDR3 spans 14 residues. The CDR3 sequence: CASSLGDRSDEQYF. The DNA for the CDR3 is TGTGCCAGTAGTCTCGGGGACAGAAGCGACGAGCAGTACTTC.